The 8 T cell receptor beta chains reported below all come from one sample, sequenced in a study of blood T cell repertoires in COVID-19. This table comes from immunoSEQ multiplex PCR, and its TCRdb copy is limited to in-frame clones, with some not included. Of just over 60,000 clones listed, about three quarters are singletons. The sequencing input was peripheral blood. The receptors originated from a man aged 25 to 40 with COVID-19, enrolled during active disease.

This clone was recorded a few times. The rearrangement joins TRBV7-9 to TRBJ1-2; D not resolved. V gave up 1 base and J gave up 6 bases, with 6 bases separating them. Germline loops: CDR1 SEHNR, CDR2 FQNEAQ (reference sequence). The CDR3 totals 12 residues. CDR3 nucleotides: TGTGCCAGCAGCTTAGGGAGTGATGGCTACACCTTC. Translating it yields CASSLGSDGYTF.

The CDR3 here is CASSLGTGHQPQHF. In nucleotides, the CDR3 is TGTGCCAGCAGTTTAGGGACTGGCCATCAGCCCCAGCATTTT. This chain uses TRBV28 with TRBJ1-5; TRBD1 might be the D (5 bases). The germline gives CDR1 MDHEN, CDR2 SYDVKM. Between the trimmed V and J ends, which lost 2 bases and 5 bases, there was a span of 10 bases. The CDR3 length is 14 residues.

This clone was seen only a few times. The V and J genes are TRBV28 and TRBJ2-7, with 11 bases lining up with TRBD2. The J segment lost 3 bases and the V segment lost 5 bases, leaving 6 bases of the junction unmatched. CDR3 length: 15 residues. Per the germline V gene, CDR1 is MDHEN and CDR2 is SYDVKM. CDR3 sequence (DNA): TGTGCCAGCAGTCCAACTAGCGGGGGATTCTACGAGCAGTACTTC. The encoded protein is CASSPTSGGFYEQYF.

The rearrangement joins TRBV4-3 to TRBJ1-3; 9 positions match TRBD1. This CDR3 comprises 17 residues. The germline gives CDR1 LGHNA, CDR2 YSLEER. The V gene end was trimmed by 0 bases and the J gene end by 0 bases; junction bases not matched to a gene: 3. The CDR3 region has the DNA TGCGCCAGCAGCCAAGAGACAGGGGGGGCCTCTGGAAACACCATATATTTT. Protein: CASSQETGGASGNTIYF.

This clone was seen only a few times. The chain recombines TRBV19 with TRBJ1-5; the D gene is possibly TRBD1 (5 bases). Trimming removed 3 bases from V and 5 bases from J, with 8 bases in between. The CDR3 extends over 13 amino acids. Germline V gene lookup returns CDR1 LNHDA and CDR2 SQIVND (reference sequence). The CDR3 sequence is CASSIDSDQPQHF. CDR3 sequence (DNA): TGTGCCAGTAGTATCGACAGTGATCAGCCCCAGCATTTT.

The CDR3 bases are TGTGCCAGCAGGCCTATTTCCGGGACAGGGTTTGGCAATGAGCAGTTCTTC. Translating gives CASRPISGTGFGNEQFF. The rearrangement uses TRBV2 and TRBJ2-1, with 9 bases lining up with TRBD1. V was pared by 6 bases and J by 6 bases, with 15 bases of the junction left unmatched. The CDR3 totals 17 residues. Germline V gives CDR1 SNHLY, CDR2 FYNNEI.

The V and J genes are TRBV18 and TRBJ2-7, with 7 bases aligning to TRBD1. The V gene's germline CDR1 is KGHSH and CDR2 LQKENI. J gave up 6 bases and V 2 bases, and 10 bases lay outside the gene matches. The CDR3 covers 15 residues. CDR3 DNA: TGTGCCAGCTCACCATCTACAGGGGAAACGGGCGAGCAGTACTTC. Translation: CASSPSTGETGEQYF.

Notes on this clone: Its ends do not fully match the called genes, so a read error is possible. The chain is built from TRBV28 and TRBJ2-3, with 9 bases fitting TRBD2. The CDR3 has 13 amino acids. CDR1 is MDHEN, CDR2 SYDVKM, per germline. The CDR3 DNA reads TGCACCAGCGGGAGCGGGGGGTTAGATACGCAGTATTTT. Translation: CTSGSGGLDTQYF.